The clone carrying this T cell receptor beta chain was seen more than once but under ten times. The data originate from a study of blood T cells in healthy people across ages. Germline V lookup: CDR1 SGDLS, CDR2 YYNGEE. The V segment lost 2 bases and the J segment 3 bases; nucleotides outside the gene matches: 9. The CDR3 totals 16 residues. Combining a sample-barcoded 5' primer with a J-beta primer mix, a second PCR ran for about 6 to 12 cycles. MiXCR, applied by TCRdb to the 5' RACE reads, yields one record per CDR3 protein. In the table there are 500,000 to 650,000 distinct CDR3 sequences, about 25% of which are singletons. The same sample was also used in a study of T cells of mothers and their children.

The chain employs TRBV9 and TRBJ2-3, with 7 bases that match TRBD2. The specimen was blood. The receptor's source is a boy between 2 and 10 years old in good health. CDR3 bases: TGTGCCAGCAGCGTTGGCACGGGAGGAACGACAGATACGCAGTATTTT. As protein: CASSVGTGGTTDTQYF.